The source of this T cell receptor (beta chain) is a study of stem cell transplantation in POMP-related autoinflammatory disease (dated by TCRdb to 2020 to 2023). Regarding the research as a whole: According to the study's hypothesis, the TRB repertoire gets skewed because defective thymoproteasomes impair MHC class I-dependent CD8+ T-cell differentiation and positive selection. To find out how POMP deficiency affects T-cell receptor beta repertoire diversity and CDR3 characteristics, high-throughput TRB sequencing was used. Beyond this particular receptor, the publication reports: PRAID patients showed a restricted number of unique TRB V-J gene pairings. PRAID patients trended toward lower TRB diversity and higher clonality across all analyzed T-cell subsets. In PRAID patients, the trend toward increased clonality and lower diversity reached statistical significance only for regulatory T cells.

Library construction relied on the immunoSEQ multiplex PCR assay. The paper's processing steps were these. Shannon entropy, which takes clonal size distribution into account, was used to quantify repertoire diversity. The Gini-Simpson index (Simpson_1-D) was used to measure inequality of clonotype distribution. Held by TCRdb, this immuneACCESS table contains in-frame sequences only and omits some clones. Under half of the omission traces to an unresolved V gene where checked; the cause of the rest is unknown. Clonal size and the V and J genes are those of that table, whereas D and trimming came from the DNA. The sample data list 6,000 to 7,000 clones, and 83% of these were observed just once. The ten top clones hold approximately 4.1% of the sample. T-cell subsets (conventional T cells, CD8+ T cells, regulatory T cells, T follicular helper cells) were sorted before TRB sequencing. Measured from the cysteine to the phenylalanine, the CDR3 is 15 residues long. The sequence is cut down to CDR3 DNA, 45 bases in frame from base 1. Looking up the germline V gene (reference sequence) yields CDR1 SGHAT and CDR2 FQDESV. The V end loses 1 base and the J end loses 0 bases, and a stretch of 6 bases separates them.

Comment on this clone: No antigen is known for it. No per-base quality is available; no much larger clone lies one base away.

The sample consisted of a CXCR5-defined cell subset from PBMCs. The TCR originated in a human donor in good health. This sequence uses TRBV11-1 and TRBJ2-2; the D gene is not confidently resolved. The DNA sequence is given as TGTGCCAGCAGCTTAGACAGAACGAACACCGGGGAGCTGTTTTTT. Translated, it gives CASSLDRTNTGELFF.